This T cell receptor (beta chain) appears in the sequencing data of a study of high-grade serous ovarian cancer treatment subgroups (dated by TCRdb to about 2021). Turning to the overall study: On average, sequencing produced more than 13,000 reads and around 6,900 unique TCR beta rearrangements for each sample. TCR beta repertoires were profiled in patients with high-grade serous ovarian cancer who were grouped, under a laparoscopic triage algorithm, by complete gross resection or by neoadjuvant chemotherapy response. The cohort comprised approximately 30 patients: approximately ten with no residual disease after primary surgery (R0), approximately ten excellent NACT responders, and approximately ten poor NACT responders. One primary tumor sample and two metastatic tumor samples were collected from each patient, for a total of over 85 samples.

The tumor samples were collected prior to definitive surgery or chemotherapy. Genomic DNA was extracted by the MD Anderson Biospecimen Extraction Resource, and TCR sequencing was done by the MD Anderson Cancer Genomics Laboratory. The CDR3 holds 14 amino acids from the cysteine to the phenylalanine. The sequence is cut down to CDR3 DNA, 42 bases in frame from base 1. Based on the germline V gene, the CDR1 and CDR2 sequences are SNHLY and FYNNEI. V is pared back by 1 base and J by 4 bases, with 10 bases lying between the germline termini. A word on this clone: Its antigen target is currently unknown. No qualities accompany the bases; no much larger clone lies one base away.

The 75 to 100 tumor samples underwent high-throughput TCR profiling using ImmunoSEQ. Under the source paper's analysis protocol: To measure repertoire diversity, the metrics used were richness (unique productive sequences), clonality, evenness and relatedness, and the Bhattacharyya coefficient was used to assess similarity between samples. A sensitivity analysis that removed TCRs with fewer than two reads produced consistent conclusions. The clones in this table, taken by TCRdb from immuneACCESS, are in-frame only. Not every clone is retained; where verified, under half of the shortfall comes from an unresolved V gene, and the cause of the rest is unknown. V, J and clone size are taken as reported in that table, and D and trimming were inferred from the DNA itself. This sample gives 15,000 or so clones in total; about 86% of them show up just once. The ten largest clonotypes hold over 5.5% of the sample.

The study at large found these results: Repertoire similarity ranging from about 0.095 to 0.8 was observed between tumors from the same patient, whereas almost no similarity was observed between different patients. Neoantigen level correlated positively with TCR clonal relatedness, and copy number variation and mutation load from whole-genome sequencing showed a positive trend with TCR clonal relatedness. TCR repertoire analyses focused on CDR3; CDR1 and CDR2 were not analyzed. Spatial information was not captured by bulk tumor TCR sequencing, so insight into HGSC tumor complexity and diversity was limited.

Sequenced material: tumor tissue. The rearrangement combines TRBV2 with TRBJ2-5; a weak D assignment points to TRBD1 (7 bases agree). The receptor's source is a human donor with high-grade serous ovarian cancer. DNA sequence: TGTGCCAGCAGTGAAGGACAGGGAGGAGAGACCCAGTACTTC. Its product reads: CASSEGQGGETQYF.